This TCR beta chain was profiled in a study of OX40 agonist ivuxolimab in advanced cancers. Assay: immunoSEQ multiplex PCR; the TCRdb copy retains only in-frame clones and omits some. The table lists about 76,000 clones, roughly 85% of them singletons. The specimen was CD4+ or CD8+ T cells sorted from blood, collected in a trial of the OX40 agonist ivuxolimab. This receptor was obtained from an adult with an advanced solid tumor such as melanoma, head and neck, liver or kidney cancer.

The CDR3 loop is CASSPRGGGGGSPLHF. The CDR3 bases are TGTGCCAGCAGCCCTAGAGGGGGTGGGGGAGGATCACCCCTCCACTTT. This sequence joins TRBV11-2 and TRBJ1-6, with D perhaps matching TRBD1 (6 bases). Trimming pared 5 bases from V and 10 bases from J, leaving 21 bases between. CDR1 is SGHAT and CDR2 is FQNNGV in the germline V gene. The CDR3 length is 16 residues.